Each of the 20 T cell receptor beta chains below was sequenced from the same sample in a study of shared clonotypes between healthy human individuals. The repertoire was sequenced with immunoSEQ multiplex PCR; TCRdb's copy has only in-frame clones and lacks some. The sample shows approximately 1.4 million clones, 95% to 99% of them seen only once. Material for sequencing was naive CD4+ T cells sorted from blood. Regarding subset: CD45RA+ positively selected. The receptors stem from a man younger than 40 in good health.

This clone was counted a few times. The gene calls are TRBV5-5 and TRBJ2-5; 8 nucleotides match TRBD1. Germline V gene lookup returns CDR1 SGHKS and CDR2 YYEKEE (reference sequence). This CDR3 is built from 15 residues. Trimming removed 2 bases from V and 8 bases from J; junction bases left unmatched: 11. The CDR3 loop is CASSLIFGQGITQYF. CDR3 in DNA: TGTGCCAGCAGCTTAATATTCGGACAGGGTATAACCCAGTACTTC.

V usage is TRBV2 and J usage is TRBJ2-7; perhaps TRBD1 as D (7 bases). The CDR3 length is 16 residues. CDR1 is SNHLY and CDR2 is FYNNEI in the germline V gene. Trimming took off 0 bases at V and 6 bases at J, with 18 bases between the two ends. For the CDR3, the DNA is TGTGCCAGCAGTGAAGCGCTTGGGGTCAGGGGGGCCGAGCAGTACTTC. Its protein product is CASSEALGVRGAEQYF. Supplemented by reference TRBV2 and TRBJ2-7, the full variable domain reads EPEVTQTPSHQVTQMGQEVILRCVPISNHLYFYWYRQILGQKVEFLVSFYNNEISEKSEIFDDQFSVERPDGSNFTLKIRSTKLEDSAMYFCASSEALGVRGAEQYFGPGTRLTVT.

This sequence joins TRBV15 and TRBJ2-7; 10 nucleotides match TRBD1. From germline, CDR1 is LNHNV and CDR2 YYDKDF (reference sequence). CDR3 length: 16 residues. V shed 5 bases and J 3 bases; nucleotides not matched to a gene: 10. For the CDR3, the DNA is TGTGCCACCAGCGCATTTGACAGGGGGCAACACTACGAGCAGTACTTC. It translates to CATSAFDRGQHYEQYF.

The chain has TRBV5-1 and TRBJ2-2; D may be TRBD1 or TRBD2 (6 bases each). The V end lost 0 bases, the J end lost 6 bases, and 15 bases lay between the germline ends. The CDR3 is made up of 16 amino acids. Per germline, CDR1 SGHRS and CDR2 YFSETQ. CDR3 DNA: TGCGCCAGCAGCTTGGGAGGGGGGCCTAACCCCGGGGAGCTGTTTTTT. Translated, it gives CASSLGGGPNPGELFF.

This rearrangement joins TRBV6-1 to TRBJ1-1; 8 nucleotides align to TRBD1. The germline V gene encodes CDR1 MNHNS and CDR2 SASEGT. The CDR3 loop spans 15 amino acids. V shed 6 bases, J shed 4 bases, and the junction held 10 bases outside the gene matches. The DNA for the CDR3 is TGTGCCAGCAGAGTCACACAGGGGGAGGGCACTGAAGCTTTCTTT. Translated, it gives CASRVTQGEGTEAFF.

The rearrangement links TRBV6-4 to TRBJ2-5, with D tentatively TRBD1 or TRBD2 (5 bases each). The CDR3 is 14 residues long. Looked up from germline, CDR1 is MRHNA and CDR2 is SNTAGT. With 10 bases removed from V and 2 bases from J, the gap between germline ends came to 17 bases. The CDR3 bases are TGTGCCAAAAGGCCCGGGACGGCGCAAGAGACCCAGTACTTC. It is translated as CAKRPGTAQETQYF.

V is TRBV5-1 and J is TRBJ1-2; 9 positions match TRBD1. V lost 4 bases, J lost 8 bases, and 6 bases stayed unmatched. This CDR3 spans 13 amino acids. The germline gives CDR1 SGHRS, CDR2 YFSETQ. CDR3 coding DNA: TGCGCCAGCAGCATCACAGGGGGCGGAGGCTACACCTTC. Translated: CASSITGGGGYTF.

The chain carries TRBV6-1 and TRBJ2-7; TRBD1 agrees at 10 bases. Per the germline V gene, CDR1 is MNHNS and CDR2 is SASEGT. The CDR3 length is 13 residues. V shed 3 bases, J shed 12 bases, and the junction held 8 bases outside the gene matches. CDR3 amino acids: CASSEADRGQGYF. The CDR3 DNA is TGTGCCAGCAGTGAGGCCGACAGGGGGCAGGGGTACTTC.

The chain couples TRBV7-2 to TRBJ2-5; 12 bases are shared with TRBD2. Unmatched junction bases numbered 4, after V lost 5 bases and J lost 0 bases. The CDR3 loop spans 16 amino acids. Per germline, CDR1 SGHTA and CDR2 FQGNSA. The CDR3 nucleotides read TGTGCCAGCAGCCCGGGGACTAGCGGGTACCAAGAGACCCAGTACTTC. Its protein is CASSPGTSGYQETQYF.

The J gene is TRBJ2-7, the V gene TRBV19; TRBD2 matches at 9 bases. V was pared by 3 bases and J by 5 bases, with 5 bases of the junction left unmatched. The V gene's germline CDR1 is LNHDA and CDR2 SQIVND (reference sequence). The CDR3 runs to 14 residues. CDR3 DNA sequence: TGTGCCAGTAGTATGATTAGCGGGAGCCACGAGCAGTACTTC. Protein sequence: CASSMISGSHEQYF.

Comment on this clone: Other nucleotide sequences from this sample produce the same CDR3. V usage is TRBV10-3 and J usage is TRBJ2-5, with 12 bases matching TRBD2. V lost 9 bases, J lost 5 bases, and 7 bases stayed unmatched. The CDR3 runs to 14 residues. CDR1 and CDR2 (germline): ENHRY, SYGVKD. As DNA, the CDR3 is TGTGCCATATCGGGACTAGCGGGCGGGGAGACCCAGTACTTC. This gives the protein CAISGLAGGETQYF.

Comment on this clone: Its ends do not fully match the called genes, so a read error is possible. The J gene is TRBJ2-5, the V gene TRBV20-1; the match to TRBD2 covers 7 bases. Germline V gene lookup returns CDR1 DFQATT and CDR2 SNEGSKA (reference sequence). The CDR3 length is 10 residues. The CDR3 DNA is TGCAGTGCTAGAGAGGGACTACTTCACTTC. As protein: CSAREGLLHF.

This clone appeared a single time. The chain carries TRBV6-6 and TRBJ1-5, with a tentative D call TRBD1 (5 bases). The CDR3 sequence is 12 residues long. Trimming shortened V by 7 bases and J by 6 bases, and 10 bases separated the two germline ends. Per germline, CDR1 MNHNY and CDR2 SVGAGI (reference sequence). CDR3 DNA: TGTGCCAGCAACATAGGGGTTCAGCCCCAGCATTTT. It yields the protein CASNIGVQPQHF.

This clone was observed a single time. This chain joins TRBV27 and TRBJ2-7; D uncertain. Trimming removed 8 bases from V and 4 bases from J, with 6 bases in between. CDR3 length: 10 residues. CDR1 and CDR2 from the germline V gene are MNHEY and SMNVEV (reference sequence). CDR3 amino acids: CASGHYEQYF. The CDR3 DNA reads TGTGCCAGCGGCCATTACGAGCAGTACTTC.

V and J are TRBV10-3 and TRBJ2-5, with 8 bases lining up with TRBD1. CDR3 length: 19 residues. The germline CDR1 and CDR2 sequences are ENHRY and SYGVKD. Trimming took 0 bases from V and 4 from J; bases not matched to a gene: 16. The chain's CDR3 is CAISESKGTGSFEGETQYF. The CDR3 DNA reads TGTGCCATCAGTGAGTCGAAGGGGACAGGCTCATTTGAGGGAGAGACCCAGTACTTC.

This chain joins TRBV2 and TRBJ2-7, with TRBD2 matching 9 bases. Germline lookup yields CDR1 SNHLY and CDR2 FYNNEI. The junction had 11 bases not matched to a gene; V was cut back by 3 bases and J by 2 bases. The CDR3 runs to 17 residues. CDR3 nucleotides: TGTGCCAGCAGTGACCTCTTATGGGCGGGAGGGGCCTACGAGCAGTACTTC. It encodes CASSDLLWAGGAYEQYF.

The chain links TRBV29-1 to TRBJ2-3; no definite D call. Germline V CDR1 and CDR2: SQVTM, ANQGSEA. This CDR3 is built from 11 residues. Trimming left V 6 bases short and J 11 bases short, with 15 bases between. CDR3 loop: CSVRFERRQYF. CDR3 nucleotide sequence: TGCAGCGTGAGGTTCGAACGAAGGCAGTATTTT.

Regarding this clone: In the same sample, other DNA sequences code for this CDR3. The chain carries TRBV5-1 and TRBJ2-7; the match to TRBD1 covers 10 bases. Germline V CDR1 and CDR2: SGHRS, YFSETQ. V lost 4 bases to trimming and J lost 6 bases; unmatched junction nucleotides: 4. The CDR3 extends over 13 amino acids. CDR3 sequence reads: CASSPGDRGEQYF. The CDR3 region has the DNA TGCGCCAGCAGCCCAGGGGACAGGGGCGAGCAGTACTTC.

V is TRBV27 and J is TRBJ2-6; unclear D gene. Germline lookup yields CDR1 MNHEY and CDR2 SMNVEV (reference sequence). V dropped 2 bases and J dropped 0 bases, with 8 bases sitting between them. The CDR3 extends over 16 amino acids. The CDR3 region has the DNA TGTGCCAGCAGTTTAAGCTGGATCTCTGGGGCCAACGTCCTGACTTTC. Protein product: CASSLSWISGANVLTF.

This rearrangement joins TRBV7-2 to TRBJ2-5; no reliable D call. From germline, CDR1 is SGHTA and CDR2 FQGNSA. The CDR3 totals 14 residues. The V gene lost 4 bases and the J gene lost 3 bases, with 12 bases spanning the gap. CDR3 nucleotides: TGTGCCAGCAGCTATCAGTTGGCGGAAGAGACCCAGTACTTC. Translated, it gives CASSYQLAEETQYF.